Presented here are 2 T cell receptor beta chains from one specimen sequenced in a study of T cells expressing NK-cell markers. TCRdb reprocessed the 5' RACE reads, keeping one entry per CDR3 protein, no DNA. The sample totals roughly 150,000 distinct CDR3 sequences; its top ten clones hold approximately 18%. Sequences were obtained from blood T cells: a sorted CD56 or NKG2C T cell subset, CD4+ or CD8+ T cells, or bulk PBMC T cells (not recorded which). The source of these receptors is a woman between 18 and 70 years old in good health.

The V gene is TRBV27, the J gene TRBJ1-2; as DNA is missing, the TRBD1 call by TCRdb cannot be tested. This CDR3 has 18 residues. CDR1 and CDR2 (germline): MNHEY, SMNVEV (reference sequence). The CDR3 reads CASSFSRVRTGGNYGYTF.

This chain uses TRBV7-3 with TRBJ2-1. In germline, CDR1 is SGHTA, CDR2 FQGTGA. The CDR3 length is 13 residues. This CDR3 is CASSRTIYNEQFF.